Listed here are 27 T cell receptor beta chains from one sample, sequenced in a study of blood T cells in healthy people across ages. A sample-barcoded 5' primer and a J-beta primer mix were used in a second PCR of roughly 7 to 11 cycles. Via MiXCR, TCRdb re-called the 5' RACE reads, giving one row per CDR3 protein. The table records 800,000 to 900,000 distinct CDR3 sequences, 62% of them present only once. Sequences were obtained from blood. The source of these receptors is a man aged 30 to 39 in good health.

This clonotype was observed a few times. The V call is TRBV12-3 or TRBV12-4, the J call TRBJ2-1; D call uncertain. This CDR3 is 17 amino acids long. The V end was cut by 2 bases, the J end by 7 bases, with 21 bases between. CDR3 bases: TGTGCCAGCAGTTTATCTTCGGTACAGTCCCTGGGGAATGAGCAGTTCTTC. It specifies CASSLSSVQSLGNEQFF.

The gene calls are TRBV10-3 and TRBJ2-2, with D possibly TRBD1 on 5 matching bases. Per germline, CDR1 ENHRY and CDR2 SYGVKD. The CDR3 totals 15 residues. The V end was cut by 8 bases, the J end by 1 base, with 14 bases between. The CDR3 loop reads CAISPWQGNTGELFF. The CDR3 DNA reads as TGTGCCATCTCCCCTTGGCAGGGGAACACCGGGGAGCTGTTTTTT.

The V and J genes are TRBV3-1 and TRBJ2-3; tentative D call: TRBD2 (5 bases). Between the trimmed V and J ends, which lost 1 base and 2 bases, there was a span of 13 bases. The germline V gene has CDR1 LGHDT and CDR2 YNNKEL (reference sequence). The CDR3 is 16 amino acids. CDR3 sequence: CASSQVGLALTDTQYF. The DNA for the CDR3 is TGTGCCAGCAGCCAAGTTGGTCTAGCTCTCACAGATACGCAGTATTTT.

In nucleotides, the CDR3 is TGTGCCAGCAGTCAATCTCCCAACTATGGCTACACCTTC. It encodes CASSQSPNYGYTF. The V call is TRBV6-6, the J call TRBJ1-2, with D unresolved. Trimming took off 5 bases at V and 2 bases at J, with 9 bases between the two ends. Germline V gene sequence: CDR1 MNHNY, CDR2 SVGAGI (reference sequence). The CDR3 extends over 13 amino acids.

This clonotype was counted a few times. This rearrangement joins TRBV20-1 to TRBJ1-1; D remains unclear. Germline-derived CDR1 and CDR2 are DFQATT and SNEGSKA (reference sequence). The CDR3 runs 14 residues. The V gene lost 2 bases and the J gene lost 1 base, with 11 bases spanning the gap. The CDR3: CSARRPAKNTEAFF. In DNA, the CDR3 is TGCAGTGCTAGAAGGCCAGCCAAGAACACTGAAGCTTTCTTT.

This clonotype came up once. This sequence joins TRBV4-2 and TRBJ2-3, with TRBD1 as a possible D gene (5 bases). The V end was cut by 3 bases, the J end by 0 bases, with 13 bases between. Germline assignment: CDR1 LGHNA and CDR2 YNFKEQ. The CDR3 has 16 amino acids. The CDR3 spells CASSHSTVLSTDTQYF. CDR3 nucleotide sequence: TGTGCCAGCAGCCACTCGACAGTCTTAAGCACAGATACGCAGTATTTT.

The chain links TRBV6-2 or TRBV6-3 to TRBJ1-4; D is unresolved. The CDR3 runs to 11 residues. V dropped 8 bases and J dropped 6 bases, with 7 bases sitting between them. Germline V gene sequence: CDR1 MNHEY, CDR2 SVGEGT. The DNA for the CDR3 is TGTGCCAGCTCGACGGATGAAAAACTGTTTTTT. It is translated as CASSTDEKLFF.

This clonotype was recorded once. The chain combines TRBV18 with TRBJ1-1; the D is unclear. The CDR3 covers 14 residues. V was clipped by 2 bases and J by 8 bases, with 15 bases between them. Germline V gene lookup returns CDR1 KGHSH and CDR2 LQKENI. CDR3 amino acids: CASSPSSLDVEAFF. CDR3 nucleotides: TGTGCCAGCTCACCAAGTTCGCTGGATGTGGAAGCTTTCTTT.

In this sample, this clonotype turned up a few times. The J gene is TRBJ2-5, the V gene TRBV7-2; maybe TRBD1 (5 bases). Trimming stripped 1 base from V and 4 bases from J, with 7 bases between. Germline CDR1 and CDR2: SGHTA and FQGNSA. The CDR3 runs to 13 residues. CDR3 nucleotide sequence: TGTGCCAGCAGCTTAGACAGGACAGAGACCCAGTACTTC. It translates to CASSLDRTETQYF.

This clonotype was counted a few times. The chain recombines TRBV6-6 with TRBJ2-5; D call uncertain. The V and J ends lost 5 bases and 9 bases respectively, with 7 bases between them. Germline CDR1 and CDR2: MNHNY and SVGAGI (reference sequence). The CDR3 runs to 10 residues. CDR3 sequence reads: CASSQWPQYF. DNA for the CDR3: TGTGCCAGCAGTCAGTGGCCCCAGTACTTC.

This clonotype was recorded once. The V gene is TRBV9, the J gene TRBJ2-2; D is uncertain. Germline CDR1 and CDR2: SGDLS and YYNGEE. The CDR3 is 14 residues long. V was pared by 2 bases and J by 1 base, with 6 bases between. CDR3 region: CASSVIQNTGELFF. The DNA for the CDR3 is TGTGCCAGCAGCGTTATACAGAACACCGGGGAGCTGTTTTTT.

The chain is built from TRBV7-8 and TRBJ2-1, with 13 nucleotides matching TRBD2. The CDR3 is made up of 18 amino acids. Germline values: CDR1 SGHVS, CDR2 FQNEAQ. V was clipped by 5 bases and J by 0 bases; unmatched bases: 7. CDR3 sequence (DNA): TGTGCCAGCAGCAGACTAGCGGGGGGTCCTAGCTCCTACAATGAGCAGTTCTTC. Amino acid sequence: CASSRLAGGPSSYNEQFF.

This rearrangement joins TRBV10-3 to TRBJ2-1; D is unresolved. Trimming took off 0 bases at V and 12 bases at J, with 9 bases between the two ends. The CDR3 runs 12 residues. The germline V gene has CDR1 ENHRY and CDR2 SYGVKD. Written as DNA, the CDR3 is TGTGCCATCAGTGAGTCGACGTCCGGGCAGTTCTTC. This encodes CAISESTSGQFF.

This clonotype was found a few times. The rearrangement uses TRBV4-3 and TRBJ2-1; D unresolved. V shed 1 base and J shed 4 bases, with 11 bases lying between them. The CDR3 has 15 amino acids. The germline gives CDR1 LGHNA, CDR2 YSLEER. CDR3: CASSQVPISYNEQFF. CDR3 bases: TGCGCCAGCAGCCAAGTCCCAATCAGTTACAATGAGCAGTTCTTC.

The rearrangement uses TRBV20-1 and TRBJ2-7, with 11 positions matching TRBD2. Germline CDR1 reads DFQATT; CDR2 reads SNEGSKA (reference sequence). The CDR3 runs to 15 residues. V trimming: 5 bases; J trimming: 9 bases; junction bases outside the gene matches: 15. CDR3 in amino acids: CSAPITSGGLRGQYF. For the CDR3, the DNA is TGCAGTGCTCCAATCACTAGCGGGGGTTTACGTGGGCAGTACTTC.

V gene TRBV9 combines with J gene TRBJ2-1; TRBD2 is a possible D gene (5 bases). The CDR3 is 13 residues long. Germline V gene lookup returns CDR1 SGDLS and CDR2 YYNGEE. The ends were cut back, 5 bases at V and 7 bases at J, with 13 bases in the middle. The chain's CDR3 is CASRPSGENEQFF. The CDR3 bases are TGTGCCAGCAGGCCGAGCGGTGAAAATGAGCAGTTCTTC.

The chain links TRBV11-3 to TRBJ2-1; TRBD2 aligns across 8 bases. Germline V lookup: CDR1 SGHNT, CDR2 YENEEA. The CDR3 spans 19 residues. The V segment lost 4 bases and the J segment 2 bases; nucleotides outside the gene matches: 16. The CDR3 nucleotides read TGTGCCAGCAGCTCCCGGGGGGGGGCAGCCCGTCCCCCCTACAATGAGCAGTTCTTC. Translated: CASSSRGGAARPPYNEQFF.

CDR3 bases: TGTGCCAGCAGTTACGGCACAGACAATGAGCAGTTCTTC. As protein: CASSYGTDNEQFF. The chain links TRBV6-5 to TRBJ2-1; the D is unclear. The germline V and J ends were trimmed by 2 bases and 5 bases, with 7 bases remaining between them. The CDR3 length is 13 residues. CDR1 is MNHEY, CDR2 SVGAGI, per germline.

As DNA, the CDR3 is TGTGCCAGCGGGGTTAGCGGGAGCTTGTCCAATGAGCAGTTCTTC. This translates into CASGVSGSLSNEQFF. V usage is TRBV5-5 and J usage is TRBJ2-1, with 9 bases lining up with TRBD2. The CDR3 is made up of 15 amino acids. V lost 7 bases to trimming and J lost 6 bases; unmatched junction nucleotides: 11. CDR1 SGHKS and CDR2 YYEKEE come from the germline V gene (reference sequence).

This clonotype came up a few times. V and J are TRBV4-2 and TRBJ1-2, with D possibly being TRBD1 (5 bases). Trimming stripped 0 bases from V and 7 bases from J, with 15 bases between. The CDR3 runs to 15 residues. CDR1 LGHNA and CDR2 YNFKEQ come from the germline V gene. The CDR3 here is CASSQEVVGRVGYTF. The CDR3 DNA sequence: TGTGCCAGCAGCCAAGAAGTCGTTGGCAGGGTTGGCTACACCTTC.

V usage is TRBV7-2 and J usage is TRBJ1-5; D unresolved. The CDR3 runs to 13 residues. CDR1 and CDR2 from the germline V gene are SGHTA and FQGNSA. The V and J ends lost 1 base and 6 bases respectively, with 7 bases between them. Here the CDR3 DNA reads TGTGCCAGCAGCTTAGGCCTAGCTCAGCCCCAGCATTTT. Residues: CASSLGLAQPQHF.

This chain links TRBV28 with TRBJ2-7; TRBD1 might be the D (7 bases). Germline CDR1 reads MDHEN; CDR2 reads SYDVKM. Trimming removed 2 bases from V and 2 bases from J, with 16 bases in between. This CDR3 is built from 16 residues. The CDR3 bases are TGTGCCAGCAGTTTACCCTGGGACAGCGGGCCCTACGAGCAGTACTTC. Its translation is CASSLPWDSGPYEQYF.

This chain links TRBV4-3 with TRBJ2-4; weak D call: TRBD1 (6 bases). Trimming took 1 base from V and 13 from J, leaving 17 bases between them. Germline CDR1 LGHNA, CDR2 YSLEER. The CDR3 is 14 amino acids. The CDR3 region is CASSQARGRGEQYF. The CDR3 DNA follows: TGCGCCAGCAGCCAAGCCAGGGGACGAGGAGAGCAGTACTTC.

This rearrangement joins TRBV6-5 to TRBJ2-3, with D perhaps matching TRBD1 or TRBD2 (6 bases each). The CDR3 is made up of 16 amino acids. CDR1 and CDR2 from the germline V gene are MNHEY and SVGAGI. Trimming removed 1 base from V and 6 bases from J, with 17 bases in between. For the CDR3, the DNA is TGTGCCAGCAGTTACTATGCGGGACAAATCTCGGATACGCAGTATTTT. It translates to CASSYYAGQISDTQYF.

Points on this clonotype: Mismatch with germline at one junction end may stem from a read error. V gene TRBV7-6 combines with J gene TRBJ2-3; TRBD2 is a possible D gene (6 bases). Germline CDR1 reads SGHVS; CDR2 reads FNYEAQ. There are 17 residues in the CDR3. CDR3: CASSLTSWRGSTATQYF. The CDR3 coding sequence is TGTGCCAGCAGCTTAACGTCGTGGCGGGGAAGCACAGCTACGCAGTATTTT. Complete variable domain (other parts from reference TRBV7-6 and TRBJ2-3): GAGVSQSPRYKVTKRGQDVALRCDPISGHVSLYWYRQALGQGPEFLTYFNYEAQQDKSGLPNDRFSAERPEGSISTLTIQRTEQRDSAMYRCASSLTSWRGSTATQYFGPGTRLTVL.

The chain recombines TRBV6-5 with TRBJ1-4; D remains ambiguous. Trimming shortened V by 8 bases and J by 8 bases, and 12 bases separated the two germline ends. Germline loops: CDR1 MNHEY, CDR2 SVGAGI. The CDR3 consists of 12 residues. CDR3 protein: CASRQSGEKLFF. The CDR3 coding sequence is TGTGCCAGCCGTCAGTCGGGCGAAAAACTGTTTTTT.

This clonotype has only a few counts. This rearrangement joins TRBV10-3 to TRBJ2-1; possible D gene TRBD2, 6 bases. Germline CDR1 and CDR2: ENHRY and SYGVKD. The CDR3 runs to 12 residues. V lost 10 bases, J lost 7 bases, and 14 bases lay in between. CDR3 bases: TGTGCCACCATCTCGGAGGGGAATGAGCAGTTCTTC. Residues: CATISEGNEQFF.